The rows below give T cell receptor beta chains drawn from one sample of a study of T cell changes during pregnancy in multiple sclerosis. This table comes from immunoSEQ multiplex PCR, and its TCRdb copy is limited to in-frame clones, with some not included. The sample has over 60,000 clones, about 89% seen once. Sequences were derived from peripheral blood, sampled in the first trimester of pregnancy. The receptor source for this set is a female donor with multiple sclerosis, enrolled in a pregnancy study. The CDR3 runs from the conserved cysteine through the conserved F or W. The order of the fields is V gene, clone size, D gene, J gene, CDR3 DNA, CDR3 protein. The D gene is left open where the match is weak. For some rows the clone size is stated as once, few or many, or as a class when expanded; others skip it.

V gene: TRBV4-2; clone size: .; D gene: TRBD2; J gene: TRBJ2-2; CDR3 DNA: TGTGCCAGCAGCCAAACCTCGGGACTAGCGGGAGGAGGAGCGGCCGGGGAGCTGTTTTTT; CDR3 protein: CASSQTSGLAGGGAAGELFF
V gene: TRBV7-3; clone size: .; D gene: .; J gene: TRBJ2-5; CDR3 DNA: TGTGCCAGCAGCTTAGTATATGACAGACAAGAGACCCAGTACTTC; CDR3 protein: CASSLVYDRQETQYF
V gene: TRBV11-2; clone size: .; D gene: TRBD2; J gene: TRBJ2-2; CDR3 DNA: TGTGCCAGCATAAGAGGGGTAGCGGGGGGGCCGGGGAACACCGGGGAGCTGTTTTTT; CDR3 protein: CASIRGVAGGPGNTGELFF
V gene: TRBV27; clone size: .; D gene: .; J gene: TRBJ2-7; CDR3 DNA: TGTGCCAGCAGTTTCCTAACCGGGAGAGATCCCTACGAGCAGTACTTC; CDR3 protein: CASSFLTGRDPYEQYF
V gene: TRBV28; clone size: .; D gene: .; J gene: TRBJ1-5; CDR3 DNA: TGTGCCAGCACCGGAGGGGGCAATCAGCCCCAGCATTTT; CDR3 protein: CASTGGGNQPQHF
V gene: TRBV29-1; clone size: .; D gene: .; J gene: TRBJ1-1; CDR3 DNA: TGCAGCGTTGATACTACAGGGTTTGCTGAAGCTTTCTTT; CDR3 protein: CSVDTTGFAEAFF
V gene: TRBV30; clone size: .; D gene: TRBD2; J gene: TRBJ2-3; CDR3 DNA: TGTGCCTGGAGTGTACCGGGGGGGGTCACAGATACGCAGTATTTT; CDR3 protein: CAWSVPGGVTDTQYF
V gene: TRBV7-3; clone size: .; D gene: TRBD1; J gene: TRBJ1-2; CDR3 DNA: TGTGCCAGCAGCGTAGACAGGGGGCATGGCTACACCTTC; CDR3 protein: CASSVDRGHGYTF
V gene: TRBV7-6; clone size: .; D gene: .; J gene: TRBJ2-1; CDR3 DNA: TGTGCCAGCAGCCCCGGGGATTACAATGAGCAGTTCTTC; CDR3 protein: CASSPGDYNEQFF
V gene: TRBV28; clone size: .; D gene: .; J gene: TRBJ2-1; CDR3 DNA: TGTGCCAGCCGACCCCAGGGGAGCGCCCCTGAGCAGTTCTTC; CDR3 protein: CASRPQGSAPEQFF
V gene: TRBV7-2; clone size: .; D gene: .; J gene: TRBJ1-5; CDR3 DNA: TGTGCCAGCAGCTTCCAGGGCGGCAATCAGCCCCAGCATTTT; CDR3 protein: CASSFQGGNQPQHF
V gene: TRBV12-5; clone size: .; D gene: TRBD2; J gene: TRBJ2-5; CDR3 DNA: TGTGCTAGTGGTTTGGGGCGGGGGGTGGTAGAGACCCAGTACTTC; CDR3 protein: CASGLGRGVVETQYF
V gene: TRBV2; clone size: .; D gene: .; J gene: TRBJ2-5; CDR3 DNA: TGTGCCAGCTTCGGCGGGATCGAAGAGACCCAGTACTTC; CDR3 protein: CASFGGIEETQYF
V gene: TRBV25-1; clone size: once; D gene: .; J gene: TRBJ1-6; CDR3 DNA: TGTGCCAGCAGTGAACATAGCTCCTATAATTCACCCCTCCACTTT; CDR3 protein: CASSEHSSYNSPLHF
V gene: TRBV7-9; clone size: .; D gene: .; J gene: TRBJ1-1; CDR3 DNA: TGTGCCAGCAGCCCCAACGAGGGGAGGATGTTCACTGAAGCTTTCTTT; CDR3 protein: CASSPNEGRMFTEAFF
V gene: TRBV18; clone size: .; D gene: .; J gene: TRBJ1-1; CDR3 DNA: TGTGCCAGCTCACCACCTAACAGGGAACCTGAAGCTTTCTTT; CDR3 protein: CASSPPNREPEAFF